These 10 T cell receptor beta chains originate from one sample sequenced in a study of CD8+CD57+ T cells in acquired aplastic anemia (dated by TCRdb to the late 2010s). TCRdb lists the instrument as Illumina HiSeq 2000. TCR beta VDJ combination and CDR3 sequence profiling used genomic DNA as the template. TCRdb redid the processing of the public reads, applying fastp at Q25 and MiXCR, and retained in-frame beta chains. Here each entry gathers all rows of one CDR3 protein and keeps the most common genes and DNA. In all, the sample holds 250,000 to 350,000 distinct CDR3 sequences, and 45% to 70% of those were seen once. 6.5% to 10% of the sample comes from the top ten. Sample: sorted CD4+, CD8+, or CD8+CD57+ T cells (not recorded which) from PBMCs. The receptors were gathered from a human donor with severe aplastic anemia or a healthy control (not recorded which).

The table lists this clonotype with many counts. This chain joins TRBV9 and TRBJ1-5, with a possible D match to TRBD1 (6 bases). V was cut by 2 bases and J by 5 bases, with 17 bases left in between. CDR1 is SGDLS and CDR2 is YYNGEE in the germline V gene. There are 16 residues in the CDR3. The CDR3 here is CASSVGTGMSDQPQHF. CDR3 nucleotides: TGTGCCAGCAGCGTTGGTACAGGGATGAGTGATCAGCCCCAGCATTTT.

The gene calls are TRBV9 and TRBJ1-3, with TRBD1 identical over 11 bases. J was trimmed by 4 bases and V by 6 bases; bases with no gene match: 9. Per germline, CDR1 SGDLS and CDR2 YYNGEE. The CDR3 totals 16 residues. The CDR3 bases are TGTGCCAGCAACCCCGGGACAGGGGGTAACGGAAACACCATATATTTT. Translation gives CASNPGTGGNGNTIYF.

This clonotype was seen once. This rearrangement joins TRBV7-3 to TRBJ1-5; TRBD1 matches at 8 bases. Unmatched junction bases numbered 3, after V lost 6 bases and J lost 5 bases. The CDR3 length is 13 residues. Germline CDR1 SGHTA, CDR2 FQGTGA. The DNA for the CDR3 is TGTGCCAGCAGTCCGGGACAGGATCAGCCCCAGCATTTT. Translation gives CASSPGQDQPQHF.

With regard to this clonotype: A clone one base away is much larger, so this may be a read error. The missing conserved phenylalanine or tryptophan at the end of this CDR3 makes a read error likely. This sequence joins TRBV7-9 and TRBJ1-2; D call uncertain. The germline gives CDR1 SEHNR, CDR2 FQNEAQ (reference sequence). Trimming removed 2 bases at V and 0 bases at J, with 13 bases between. The CDR3 runs to 16 residues. CDR3 bases: TGTGCCAGCAGCTTAAATTTGGCGACTTCTAACTATGGCTACACCCTC. As protein: CASSLNLATSNYGYTL.

This clonotype was observed a few times. The rearrangement joins TRBV29-1 to TRBJ2-1; 7 bases agree with TRBD1. Trimming removed 3 bases from V and 4 bases from J; junction bases left unmatched: 6. The CDR3 sequence is 14 residues long. The germline CDR1 and CDR2 sequences are SQVTM and ANQGSEA. CDR3 residues: CSVDRDSAYNEQFF. The DNA for the CDR3 is TGCAGCGTTGACCGGGACAGCGCTTACAATGAGCAGTTCTTC.

This chain uses TRBV5-1 with TRBJ2-7; 9 bases are shared with TRBD1. CDR1 and CDR2 (germline): SGHRS, YFSETQ. This CDR3 has 16 amino acids. J gave up 3 bases and V 3 bases, and 10 bases lay outside the gene matches. The DNA of the CDR3 is TGCGCCAGCAGCTCTTCTGGACAGGGGCGAAACTACGAGCAGTACTTC. This sequence encodes CASSSSGQGRNYEQYF. The full variable domain, with the rest looked up from reference TRBV5-1 and TRBJ2-7, is KAGVTQTPRYLIKTRGQQVTLSCSPISGHRSVSWYQQTPGQGLQFLFEYFSETQRNKGNFPGRFSGRQFSNSRSEMNVSTLELGDSALYLCASSSSGQGRNYEQYFGPGTRLTVT.

On this clonotype itself: Germline and junction disagree at one end, which may indicate a read error. This sequence joins TRBV29-1 and TRBJ1-1; D remains ambiguous. The germline V gene encodes CDR1 SQVTM and CDR2 ANQGSEA. The length of the CDR3 is 11 residues. The CDR3 bases are TGCAGCGTTGAGGTAGGAGCCGTCAATTCCTTT. As protein: CSVEVGAVNSF.

The chain uses TRBV7-6 and TRBJ1-5; TRBD1 aligns across 12 bases. J was trimmed by 11 bases and V by 1 base; bases with no gene match: 12. Germline V gene data show CDR1 as SGHVS and CDR2 as FNYEAQ. The length of the CDR3 is 17 residues. In nucleotides, the CDR3 is TGTGCCAGCAGCTTAGTGGGGGGACAGGGGGCTAAAGAGACCCAGCATTTT. This translates into CASSLVGGQGAKETQHF.

This clonotype was seen many times. This CDR3 reads CASSLDRGSTDTQYF. The CDR3, as DNA: TGTGCCAGCAGCTTAGATAGGGGCAGCACAGATACGCAGTATTTT. This chain connects TRBV11-2 to TRBJ2-3; D is perhaps TRBD1 (5 bases). Germline CDR1 SGHAT, CDR2 FQNNGV. Trimming pared 0 bases from V and 0 bases from J, leaving 7 bases between. This CDR3 region has 15 residues.

Comments on this clonotype: With a much larger clone just one base away, this may be a read error. The chain employs TRBV27 and TRBJ1-1; 7 positions agree with TRBD1. The CDR3 is made up of 15 amino acids. After removal of 2 bases from V and 0 bases from J, the junction contained 3 bases not matched to a gene. Germline V gives CDR1 MNHEY, CDR2 SMNVEV (reference sequence). The CDR3 DNA sequence: TGTGCCAGCAGTTTAAGAGGACAGGTGAACACTGAAGCTTTCTTT. Protein: CASSLRGQVNTEAFF.